One sample yielded the 18 T cell receptor beta chains listed below, sequenced in a study of Ad26.COV2.S vaccination and SARS-CoV-2 variants. Specified treatment: around 19 received Ad26.COV2.S at low or high dose, single or two shots; about 5 received placebo; per-sample allocation not given. The samples were gathered on day 63 after the first injection of vaccine or placebo. Produced via immunoSEQ multiplex PCR; TCRdb's table is partial and in-frame only. The sample lists some 450,000 clones; about nine tenths were seen once. Sequenced here: peripheral blood, sampled in a trial of Ad26.COV2.S vaccine versus placebo. These receptors all stem from a person aged 18-65 years who received the Ad26.COV2.S COVID-19 vaccine or a placebo.

V usage is TRBV20-1 and J usage is TRBJ2-7; possibly TRBD1 for D (6 bases). Germline V CDR1 and CDR2: DFQATT, SNEGSKA (reference sequence). With 5 bases removed from V and 3 bases from J, the gap between germline ends came to 20 bases. The CDR3 spans 15 residues. The CDR3 here is CSARGGLDSRYEQYF. The CDR3 DNA reads as TGCAGTGCTCGTGGGGGTTTGGACAGTCGCTACGAGCAGTACTTC.

V is TRBV19 and J is TRBJ1-4; D gene uncertain. Trimming shortened V by 1 base and J by 7 bases, and 10 bases separated the two germline ends. Per germline, CDR1 LNHDA and CDR2 SQIVND (reference sequence). The CDR3 contains 14 residues. As DNA, the CDR3 is TGTGCCAGTAGTATAGGTAGCCGGGCTGAAAAACTGTTTTTT. This gives the protein CASSIGSRAEKLFF.

V gene TRBV4-2 combines with J gene TRBJ1-2, with D hard to call. V was cut by 0 bases and J by 3 bases, with 11 bases left in between. The germline gives CDR1 LGHNA, CDR2 YNFKEQ. The CDR3 contains 15 residues. Written as DNA, the CDR3 is TGTGCCAGCAGCCAAGAATGGTCTACGGACTATGGCTACACCTTC. Translated: CASSQEWSTDYGYTF.

The chain uses TRBV27 and TRBJ2-1, with D possibly TRBD2 on 6 matching bases. Trimming stripped 8 bases from V and 9 bases from J, with 11 bases between. The CDR3 sequence is 11 residues long. Germline lookup yields CDR1 MNHEY and CDR2 SMNVEV (reference sequence). CDR3 residues: CASAGRGEQFF. CDR3 DNA: TGTGCCAGCGCGGGGCGGGGTGAGCAGTTCTTC.

The chain has TRBV7-3 and TRBJ2-1, with 10 positions matching TRBD2. The CDR3 runs to 15 residues. The germline gives CDR1 SGHTA, CDR2 FQGTGA. The V segment lost 5 bases and the J segment 7 bases; nucleotides outside the gene matches: 8. CDR3 residues: CASSPRLAGANEQFF. In DNA form, the CDR3 reads TGTGCCAGCAGCCCTCGCCTAGCGGGAGCAAATGAGCAGTTCTTC.

The genes are TRBV7-2 and TRBJ2-7, with D perhaps TRBD1 (5 bases). CDR3 length: 14 amino acids. Trimming took 1 base from V and 2 from J, leaving 9 bases between them. Germline CDR1 SGHTA, CDR2 FQGNSA. In nucleotides, the CDR3 is TGTGCCAGCAGCTTAGATACAGGAACCTACGAGCAGTACTTC. Amino acid sequence: CASSLDTGTYEQYF.

CDR3 in DNA: TGCAGTGCTAGTGAGGACGGGGGGCTTATTCAGCCCCAGCATTTT. Amino acids: CSASEDGGLIQPQHF. The chain uses TRBV20-1 and TRBJ1-5, with D perhaps matching TRBD1 (6 bases). The CDR3 has 15 amino acids. V dropped 3 bases and J dropped 6 bases, with 18 bases sitting between them. The germline CDR1 and CDR2 sequences are DFQATT and SNEGSKA (reference sequence).

This sequence joins TRBV7-2 and TRBJ2-3; D is undetermined. Germline loops: CDR1 SGHTA, CDR2 FQGNSA. There are 14 residues in the CDR3. The ends were cut back, 5 bases at V and 6 bases at J, with 15 bases in the middle. This CDR3 is CASSPQLIRDTQYF. The CDR3 nucleotides read TGTGCCAGCAGCCCTCAACTCATCAGGGATACGCAGTATTTT.

V and J are TRBV19 and TRBJ2-5; 9 positions match TRBD1. The CDR3 has 15 residues. The germline V gene encodes CDR1 LNHDA and CDR2 SQIVND (reference sequence). After removal of 1 base from V and 4 bases from J, the junction contained 4 bases not matched to a gene. In DNA form, the CDR3 reads TGTGCCAGTAGTATAGGGCCGGGACAGGGAGAGACCCAGTACTTC. Translating gives CASSIGPGQGETQYF.

The DNA of the CDR3 is TGCGCCAGCAGCCTACGAGGGGCAGGCACTGAAGCTTTCTTT. Its protein product is CASSLRGAGTEAFF. The chain joins TRBV5-1 to TRBJ1-1, with TRBD1 as a possible D gene (5 bases). This CDR3 is 14 amino acids long. Germline-derived CDR1 and CDR2 are SGHRS and YFSETQ. Trimming removed 4 bases from V and 4 bases from J, with 14 bases in between.

This clone was counted a few times. This chain joins TRBV3-1 (or the pseudogene TRBV3-2) and TRBJ2-2, with D uncertain. Germline CDR1 reads LGHDT; CDR2 reads YNNKEL (reference sequence). Deletions cut 1 base from V and 4 bases from J, with 7 bases between. This CDR3 spans 14 amino acids. The DNA of the CDR3 is TGTGCCAGCAGCCAAGGCGCGAGCACCGGGGAGCTGTTTTTT. This sequence encodes CASSQGASTGELFF.

This clone was detected a few times. The V and J genes are TRBV19 and TRBJ1-5, with TRBD1 matching 7 bases. Germline V gives CDR1 LNHDA, CDR2 SQIVND (reference sequence). Unmatched junction bases numbered 8, after V lost 6 bases and J lost 0 bases. This CDR3 is 16 amino acids long. The CDR3 loop reads CASRMTTGFSNQPQHF. CDR3 DNA sequence: TGTGCCAGTAGAATGACGACAGGGTTTAGCAATCAGCCCCAGCATTTT.

The genes are TRBV13 and TRBJ2-2; 9 bases are a match to TRBD2. Germline loops: CDR1 PRHDT, CDR2 FYEKMQ (reference sequence). Trimming removed 1 base from V and 3 bases from J; junction bases left unmatched: 6. The CDR3 has 17 residues. For the CDR3, the DNA is TGTGCCAGCAGCTTAGTCACGGCTAGCGGGGACACCGGGGAGCTGTTTTTT. This gives the protein CASSLVTASGDTGELFF. The entire variable domain, with the rest obtained from reference TRBV13 and TRBJ2-2, is as follows: AAGVIQSPRHLIKEKRETATLKCYPIPRHDTVYWYQQGPGQDPQFLISFYEKMQSDKGSIPDRFSAQQFSDYHSELNMSSLELGDSALYFCASSLVTASGDTGELFFGEGSRLTVL.

Here the CDR3 DNA reads TGTGCCAGCAGCGCCCCGGGACTAGCGGGAAATGAGCAGTTCTTC. Translation: CASSAPGLAGNEQFF. J is TRBJ2-1 and V is TRBV7-3; TRBD2 matches at 13 bases. Germline assignment: CDR1 SGHTA and CDR2 FQGTGA. The CDR3 contains 15 residues. V lost 5 bases, J lost 7 bases, and 5 bases stayed unmatched.

CDR3 sequence (DNA): TGTGCCAGTTCCCGACAGTACAATCAGCCCCAGCATTTT. Its protein is CASSRQYNQPQHF. The chain uses TRBV2 and TRBJ1-5; a weak D match, TRBD1 (5 bases). V gave up 9 bases and J gave up 3 bases, with 12 bases separating them. The CDR3 has 13 amino acids. Germline CDR1 reads SNHLY; CDR2 reads FYNNEI.

The chain employs TRBV7-9 and TRBJ2-5, with TRBD1 matching 8 bases. Per the germline V gene, CDR1 is SEHNR and CDR2 is FQNEAQ (reference sequence). Trimming took 1 base from V and 5 from J; bases not matched to a gene: 12. The CDR3 contains 17 residues. The CDR3 sequence is CASSLEGGRGLQETQYF. The CDR3 DNA reads as TGTGCCAGCAGCTTAGAGGGGGGCAGGGGGCTACAGGAGACCCAGTACTTC.

This rearrangement joins TRBV6-2 or TRBV6-3 to TRBJ1-2; 12 nucleotides agree with TRBD1. The V gene's germline CDR1 is MNHEY and CDR2 SVGEGT. J gave up 8 bases and V 0 bases, and 1 base lay outside the gene matches. The CDR3 has 14 amino acids. In nucleotides, the CDR3 is TGTGCCAGCAGTTACTCTGGGACAGGGGGCGGCTACACCTTC. Translated, it gives CASSYSGTGGGYTF.

V and J are TRBV20-1 and TRBJ2-1; 9 bases agree with TRBD2. The CDR3 totals 14 residues. Germline CDR1 DFQATT, CDR2 SNEGSKA (reference sequence). V was clipped by 3 bases and J by 6 bases; unmatched bases: 6. The CDR3 sequence: CSASRPSGINEQFF. DNA of the CDR3: TGCAGTGCTAGTAGGCCTAGCGGGATCAATGAGCAGTTCTTC.